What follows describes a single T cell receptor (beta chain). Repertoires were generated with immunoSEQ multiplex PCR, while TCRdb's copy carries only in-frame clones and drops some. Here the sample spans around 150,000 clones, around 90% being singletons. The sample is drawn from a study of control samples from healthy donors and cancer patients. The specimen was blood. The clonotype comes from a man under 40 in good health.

DNA for the CDR3: TGTGCCAGTACTGAAAGACAGGCGGGGGGCGGGGAGCTGTTTTTT. Translation gives CASTERQAGGGELFF. The J gene is TRBJ2-2, the V gene TRBV19; TRBD2 matches at 8 bases. Unmatched junction bases numbered 11, after V lost 7 bases and J lost 7 bases. The CDR3 contains 15 residues. The germline gives CDR1 LNHDA, CDR2 SQIVND (reference sequence).